Each of the 23 T cell receptor beta chains below was sequenced from the same sample in a study of shared clonotypes between healthy human individuals. Sequencing was performed with immunoSEQ multiplex PCR; in TCRdb, only in-frame clones are kept and a portion is missing. This sample has under 750,000 clones, with 55% to 80% found just once. The sample comprised memory CD4+ T cells sorted from blood. Subset given: CD45RA-negative fraction. These TCRs come from a young woman in good health.

CDR3 protein: CASSIMALGARATNTEAFF. CDR3 nucleotides: TGTGCCAGTAGTATAATGGCACTAGGGGCTCGGGCGACGAACACTGAAGCTTTCTTT. V and J are TRBV19 and TRBJ1-1; D might be TRBD1 (5 bases). CDR3 size: 19 residues. The V end lost 2 bases, the J end lost 1 base, and 23 bases lay between the germline ends. Germline CDR1 and CDR2: LNHDA and SQIVND (reference sequence).

DNA for the CDR3: TGTGCCAGCAGTCGGACGGACACTGAAGCTTTCTTT. The encoded protein is CASSRTDTEAFF. The genes are TRBV7-9 and TRBJ1-1, with D unclear. The length of the CDR3 is 12 residues. Looked up from germline, CDR1 is SEHNR and CDR2 is FQNEAQ (reference sequence). V lost 6 bases to trimming and J lost 3 bases, with 8 bases between them.

With respect to this clone: With a much larger clone just one base away, this may be a read error. The genes are TRBV25-1 and TRBJ1-1, with unresolved D. The CDR3 is made up of 11 amino acids. V gave up 5 bases and J gave up 3 bases, with 4 bases separating them. Germline-derived CDR1 and CDR2 are MGHDK and SYGVNS. In DNA, the CDR3 is TGTGCCAGCAGTTTGGACACTGAAGCTTTCTTT. The encoded protein is CASSLDTEAFF.

This sequence joins TRBV25-1 and TRBJ2-7, with TRBD2 matching over 11 bases. Germline trimming cut 4 bases from V and 4 bases from J; bases unmatched to any gene: 12. The CDR3 has 17 amino acids. Germline CDR1 MGHDK, CDR2 SYGVNS. The chain's CDR3 is CASSGTRVAGGWYEQYF. The DNA of the CDR3 is TGTGCCAGCAGTGGCACAAGGGTAGCGGGAGGGTGGTACGAGCAGTACTTC.

In the case of this clone: A much larger clone is a single base away; this may be a read error. In the same sample, other DNA sequences code for this CDR3. The rearrangement links TRBV4-1 to TRBJ2-5; D unclear. This CDR3 spans 11 amino acids. Germline CDR1 MGHRA, CDR2 YSYEKL. The germline V and J ends were trimmed by 2 bases and 2 bases, with 0 bases remaining between them. CDR3 nucleotide sequence: TGCGCCAGCAGCCAACAAGAGACCCAGTACTTC. The encoded protein is CASSQQETQYF.

The gene calls are TRBV4-1 and TRBJ2-2; 7 positions agree with TRBD2. With 4 bases clipped from V and 7 bases from J, the junction kept 15 bases outside the gene matches. This CDR3 has 17 amino acids. CDR1 is MGHRA and CDR2 is YSYEKL in the germline V gene. CDR3 nucleotide sequence: TGCGCCAGCAGCCCCACTAGCGCGATTAACCCCTACGGGGAGCTGTTTTTT. It translates to CASSPTSAINPYGELFF.

J is TRBJ2-7 and V is TRBV5-1, with a weak D call TRBD1 (5 bases). V lost 0 bases to trimming and J lost 2 bases, with 12 bases between them. CDR3 length: 15 amino acids. Germline CDR1 reads SGHRS; CDR2 reads YFSETQ. This CDR3 reads CASSLEGLPTYEQYF. The CDR3 DNA reads TGCGCCAGCAGCTTGGAGGGGCTCCCAACCTACGAGCAGTACTTC.

The count of this clone is one. This chain connects TRBV2 to TRBJ1-2; a weak D match, TRBD1 (5 bases). The V end lost 6 bases, the J end lost 4 bases, and 9 bases lay between the germline ends. The CDR3 has 12 amino acids. Germline CDR1 reads SNHLY; CDR2 reads FYNNEI. CDR3 nucleotides: TGTGCCAGCAGCGATGACAGCTATGGCTACACCTTC. This encodes CASSDDSYGYTF.

The gene calls are TRBV4-2 and TRBJ2-1; D is perhaps TRBD2 (7 bases). The length of the CDR3 is 16 residues. Germline V lookup: CDR1 LGHNA, CDR2 YNFKEQ. Trimming stripped 0 bases from V and 1 base from J, with 10 bases between. The CDR3 coding sequence is TGTGCCAGCAGCCAAGAGGGGGGGGCGTCCTACAATGAGCAGTTCTTC. Its translation: CASSQEGGASYNEQFF.

The chain carries TRBV30 and TRBJ2-1, with TRBD2 matching over 8 bases. CDR1 is GTSNPN and CDR2 is SVGIG in the germline V gene (reference sequence). J lost 7 bases, V lost 2 bases, and 4 bases had no gene match. This CDR3 is built from 13 residues. The CDR3 spells CAWSPAGGNEQFF. The CDR3 bases are TGTGCCTGGAGTCCTGCGGGAGGTAATGAGCAGTTCTTC.

The chain carries TRBV27 and TRBJ2-3, with 8 bases aligning to TRBD2. The germline CDR1 and CDR2 sequences are MNHEY and SMNVEV (reference sequence). The CDR3 loop spans 17 amino acids. The ends lost 6 bases at V and 4 bases at J; junction bases unmatched: 15. The DNA for the CDR3 is TGTGCCAGCAGCAAGACGATGAGGCTAGCGGGCCCAGATACGCAGTATTTT. Its protein is CASSKTMRLAGPDTQYF.

This clone was observed once. CDR3 coding DNA: TGCAGCGTCGCCGACGGCTACGAGCAGTACTTC. Encoded protein: CSVADGYEQYF. The chain links TRBV29-1 to TRBJ2-7; D ambiguous. The germline gives CDR1 SQVTM, CDR2 ANQGSEA. The length of the CDR3 is 11 residues. Trimming cost V 6 bases and J 3 bases, with 9 bases left between them.

The chain couples TRBV7-9 to TRBJ2-7; 8 bases are shared with TRBD2. Germline trimming cut 4 bases from V and 3 bases from J; bases unmatched to any gene: 5. CDR3 length equals 14 residues. Germline lookup yields CDR1 SEHNR and CDR2 FQNEAQ (reference sequence). Here the CDR3 reads CASSSSGTSYEQYF. The CDR3 nucleotides read TGTGCCAGCAGCTCCTCCGGGACTAGCTACGAGCAGTACTTC.

The CDR3 region has the DNA TGTGCCAGCAGTGAAGCGGCCGAGGATCAGCCCCAGCATTTT. Translating it yields CASSEAAEDQPQHF. The V call is TRBV6-1, the J call TRBJ1-5; D is uncertain. In germline, CDR1 is MNHNS, CDR2 SASEGT. Between the trimmed V and J ends, which lost 0 bases and 5 bases, there was a span of 8 bases. This CDR3 has 14 amino acids.

The V and J genes are TRBV13 and TRBJ2-5; 8 bases line up with TRBD2. CDR1 and CDR2 (germline): PRHDT, FYEKMQ (reference sequence). The V and J ends lost 4 bases and 2 bases, in that order; junction bases with no gene match: 12. The CDR3 consists of 17 residues. The CDR3 loop reads CASSSDPTSATQETQYF. The CDR3 region has the DNA TGTGCCAGCAGCTCCGACCCGACTAGCGCCACACAAGAGACCCAGTACTTC.

This clone was picked up a small number of times. The chain carries TRBV7-6 and TRBJ2-7, with 8 positions matching TRBD1. With 1 base clipped from V and 6 bases from J, the junction kept 11 bases outside the gene matches. The CDR3 contains 16 residues. Germline values: CDR1 SGHVS, CDR2 FNYEAQ. This CDR3 is CASSLVMGQVPLEQYF. The CDR3 nucleotides are TGTGCCAGCAGCTTAGTAATGGGACAGGTCCCCCTCGAGCAGTACTTC.

The J gene is TRBJ2-3, the V gene TRBV27; 8 bases are a match to TRBD1. CDR1 and CDR2 (germline): MNHEY, SMNVEV (reference sequence). The CDR3 is made up of 17 amino acids. With V trimmed by 5 bases and J by 0 bases, 10 bases remained unmatched. Here the CDR3 DNA reads TGTGCCAGCAGTCGCCGGCCCGGGGACAGGAGCACAGATACGCAGTATTTT. Amino acids: CASSRRPGDRSTDTQYF.

This clone was observed once. The chain couples TRBV29-1 to TRBJ2-7; TRBD1 agrees at 8 bases. Germline loops: CDR1 SQVTM, CDR2 ANQGSEA. J gave up 4 bases and V 2 bases, and 7 bases lay outside the gene matches. The CDR3 totals 14 residues. CDR3 residues: CSVELGTGGYEQYF. The DNA of the CDR3 is TGCAGCGTTGAATTGGGGACAGGAGGATACGAGCAGTACTTC.

The chain has TRBV7-8 and TRBJ1-1; weak D call: TRBD1 (5 bases). The CDR3 sequence is 14 residues long. Germline V lookup: CDR1 SGHVS, CDR2 FQNEAQ. Deletions cut 3 bases from V and 3 bases from J, with 11 bases between. The CDR3, as DNA: TGTGCCAGCAGCTTCACAGGATGGGACACTGAAGCTTTCTTT. Residues: CASSFTGWDTEAFF. Drawing the rest from reference TRBV7-8 and TRBJ1-1, the complete variable domain is GAGVSQSPRYKVAKRGQDVALRCDPISGHVSLFWYQQALGQGPEFLTYFQNEAQLDKSGLPSDRFFAERPEGSVSTLKIQRTQQEDSAVYLCASSFTGWDTEAFFGQGTRLTVV.

This clone was recorded only once. This chain connects TRBV19 to TRBJ2-3, with D maybe TRBD1 (7 bases). V lost 6 bases and J lost 2, with 18 bases in between. The CDR3 has 16 amino acids. CDR1 and CDR2 (germline): LNHDA, SQIVND (reference sequence). This CDR3 is CASSRRAGQFTDTQYF. The CDR3, as DNA: TGTGCCAGTAGCAGGAGGGCGGGACAGTTCACAGATACGCAGTATTTT.

This chain joins TRBV27 and TRBJ2-3; a possible D gene is TRBD2 (6 bases). The CDR3 loop spans 14 amino acids. V lost 6 bases to trimming and J lost 5 bases, with 15 bases between them. CDR1 and CDR2 from the germline V gene are MNHEY and SMNVEV (reference sequence). CDR3 coding DNA: TGTGCCAGCAGGCTCAGGGCGCGGGGAGATACGCAGTATTTT. Protein sequence: CASRLRARGDTQYF.

J is TRBJ2-3 and V is TRBV11-3, with 9 positions matching TRBD2. This CDR3 contains 16 residues. V was pared by 4 bases and J by 6 bases, with 11 bases of the junction left unmatched. The germline gives CDR1 SGHNT, CDR2 YENEEA. The CDR3 region is CASSSWLAGAVDTQYF. CDR3 DNA: TGTGCCAGCAGCTCCTGGTTAGCGGGAGCCGTTGATACGCAGTATTTT.

J is TRBJ2-1 and V is TRBV28, with 9 bases identical to TRBD2. Germline CDR1 MDHEN, CDR2 SYDVKM. CDR3 length equals 14 residues. V trimming: 9 bases; J trimming: 9 bases; junction bases outside the gene matches: 12. The CDR3 coding sequence is TGTGCCAGTTCTAGCGGGATCTTTTTAGGTGAGCAGTTCTTC. Translating it yields CASSSGIFLGEQFF.